Given below is one T cell receptor beta chain in context. Its antigen remains unknown. This sample was included in a study of cytomegalovirus exposure and HLA in healthy donors. The study ran its PCR with 60 Vbeta and 13 Jbeta primers. Assay used: immunoSEQ multiplex PCR; TCRdb lists only in-frame clones, some missing. Among under 200,000 clones listed, around 78% were seen once. Germline V CDR1 and CDR2: SGHRS, YFSETQ. The CDR3 runs to 15 residues. Trimming removed 3 bases from V and 5 bases from J; junction bases left unmatched: 7. Study-wide results and caveats: A missense DCLRE1C variant was associated with V- and J-gene trimming of TCR beta chains in a later analysis, and an independent cohort replicated the association. Association with HLA alleles at 0.05 false discovery rate was found for some 18,000 TCR beta sequences in a later analysis. Upon later analysis, TCR association rates were observed to vary by HLA locus, being highest for DRB1 and lowest for HLA-C. Rare TCR sequences predominated, though certain public TCRs were found in many donors.

The clonotype was recovered from a woman aged 25 to 39 in good health and CMV-seropositive. Material: PBMCs. This chain connects TRBV5-1 to TRBJ2-2; 7 bases are shared with TRBD1. CDR3 in amino acids: CASSSRDRRTGELFF. CDR3 bases: TGCGCCAGCAGCTCCCGGGACAGACGAACCGGGGAGCTGTTTTTT.